The 28 T cell receptor beta chains below were found in one sample sequenced in a study of CD8 T cells in ankylosing spondylitis. TCRdb re-called the 5' RACE reads with MiXCR, one entry per CDR3 protein. The repertoire consists of 250,000 or so distinct CDR3 sequences, with 20% to 30% occurring once and the leading ten covering roughly 0.67%. What was sequenced was blood, either unsorted or a sorted T cell fraction (not recorded which). The receptors were gathered from a male donor with ankylosing spondylitis or in good health (not recorded which).

This clonotype was seen many times. The chain is built from TRBV20-1 and TRBJ2-7; D uncertain. V was cut by 4 bases and J by 4 bases, with 14 bases left in between. Germline V gene lookup returns CDR1 DFQATT and CDR2 SNEGSKA (reference sequence). The CDR3 is made up of 13 amino acids. The CDR3 DNA reads as TGCAGTGCTACAACCCCGGTCCCTTACGAGCAGTACTTC. Translated, it gives CSATTPVPYEQYF.

This clonotype came up a few times. V and J are TRBV12-3 or TRBV12-4 and TRBJ2-4; 7 bases line up with TRBD1. The trim removed 5 bases at V and 5 bases at J, leaving 6 bases unmatched. CDR3 length equals 14 residues. In DNA form, the CDR3 reads TGTGCCAGCAGTCCAACAGGGGCAGAAAACATTCAGTACTTC. This translates into CASSPTGAENIQYF.

CDR3 nucleotides: TGTGCCAGCAGCCAAGAGGGGACAGCCTACGAGCAGTACTTC. The encoded protein is CASSQEGTAYEQYF. This rearrangement joins TRBV3-1 to TRBJ2-7, with 7 bases that match TRBD1. This CDR3 is 14 amino acids long. V gave up 0 bases and J gave up 2 bases; unmatched junction bases: 1. Germline V gene lookup returns CDR1 LGHDT and CDR2 YNNKEL (reference sequence).

This clonotype was seen many times. CDR3 region: CSANEAGFVAKNIQYF. DNA of the CDR3: TGCAGTGCTAACGAGGCGGGTTTTGTAGCCAAAAACATTCAGTACTTC. This rearrangement joins TRBV20-1 to TRBJ2-4, with a possible D match to TRBD2 (5 bases). The CDR3 is 16 amino acids. Trimming took 4 bases from V and 0 from J, leaving 16 bases between them. Germline values: CDR1 DFQATT, CDR2 SNEGSKA (reference sequence).

The CDR3 DNA sequence: TGTGCCAGCAGCCCGGGACTAGCGGGGTCAGATACGCAGTATTTT. Its protein is CASSPGLAGSDTQYF. The chain couples TRBV4-2 to TRBJ2-3; 13 nucleotides line up with TRBD2. Per germline, CDR1 LGHNA and CDR2 YNFKEQ. CDR3 length equals 15 residues. Germline trimming cut 4 bases from V and 4 bases from J; bases unmatched to any gene: 2.

This clonotype was found many times. The chain joins TRBV29-1 to TRBJ2-7; TRBD1 agrees at 8 bases. The V segment lost 2 bases and the J segment 1 base; nucleotides outside the gene matches: 1. Per the germline V gene, CDR1 is SQVTM and CDR2 is ANQGSEA. This CDR3 contains 13 residues. CDR3 amino acids: CSVERQGSYEQYF. The CDR3 DNA follows: TGCAGCGTTGAAAGACAGGGGTCCTACGAGCAGTACTTC.

At least ten counts were recorded for this clonotype. The gene calls are TRBV3-1 and TRBJ2-5; D unclear. CDR3 length: 19 amino acids. Trimming took off 0 bases at V and 2 bases at J, with 22 bases between the two ends. Germline assignment: CDR1 LGHDT and CDR2 YNNKEL (reference sequence). As DNA, the CDR3 is TGTGCCAGCAGCCAAGATGACGAGCCATCAGGAGTCGGACAAGAGACCCAGTACTTC. This encodes CASSQDDEPSGVGQETQYF.

This clonotype came up a few times. V gene TRBV20-1 combines with J gene TRBJ2-3; D is unresolved. Trimming pared 5 bases from V and 6 bases from J, leaving 12 bases between. The CDR3 is 12 residues long. Germline V gene lookup returns CDR1 DFQATT and CDR2 SNEGSKA (reference sequence). The CDR3 DNA sequence: TGCAGTGCTGCCCCCGTCTTGGATACGCAGTATTTT. Translation gives CSAAPVLDTQYF.

This clonotype was counted between two and nine times. This chain joins TRBV20-1 and TRBJ2-5; possibly TRBD2 for D (6 bases). The CDR3 is 14 amino acids. Germline V gives CDR1 DFQATT, CDR2 SNEGSKA (reference sequence). V lost 3 bases to trimming and J lost 7 bases, with 18 bases between them. This CDR3 is CSARGGAGLGTQYF. CDR3 coding DNA: TGCAGTGCTAGGGGCGGGGCGGGTTTAGGGACCCAGTACTTC.

The CDR3: CSALSRPGANVLTF. The CDR3 DNA follows: TGCAGTGCTTTAAGTCGTCCTGGGGCCAACGTCCTGACTTTC. The chain combines TRBV20-1 with TRBJ2-6; D is unresolved. The CDR3 spans 14 residues. The V gene lost 5 bases and the J gene lost 2 bases, with 10 bases spanning the gap. Germline CDR1 and CDR2: DFQATT and SNEGSKA (reference sequence).

This clonotype was recorded many times. This chain links TRBV20-1 with TRBJ2-1; a weak D match, TRBD2 (6 bases). The CDR3 sequence is 15 residues long. Trimming shortened V by 2 bases and J by 3 bases, and 14 bases separated the two germline ends. The germline V gene has CDR1 DFQATT and CDR2 SNEGSKA (reference sequence). CDR3 sequence reads: CSARSSVDNYNEQFF. CDR3 sequence (DNA): TGCAGTGCTAGATCTAGCGTCGATAACTACAATGAGCAGTTCTTC.

In its sample, this clonotype was seen many times. V usage is TRBV7-9 and J usage is TRBJ1-5, with D uncertain. The CDR3 has 15 residues. V was clipped by 1 base and J by 0 bases, with 7 bases between them. Germline lookup yields CDR1 SEHNR and CDR2 FQNEAQ (reference sequence). CDR3 DNA: TGTGCCAGCAGCTTAGGGGCAGATAGCAATCAGCCCCAGCATTTT. Protein: CASSLGADSNQPQHF. The whole variable domain, remainder taken from reference TRBV7-9 and TRBJ1-5, is DTGVSQNPRHKITKRGQNVTFRCDPISEHNRLYWYRQTLGQGPEFLTYFQNEAQLEKSRLLSDRFSAERPKGSFSTLEIQRTEQGDSAMYLCASSLGADSNQPQHFGDGTRLSIL.

The rearrangement joins TRBV20-1 to TRBJ1-6; D remains unclear. CDR1 is DFQATT and CDR2 is SNEGSKA in the germline V gene (reference sequence). The germline V and J ends were trimmed by 3 bases and 0 bases, with 12 bases remaining between them. CDR3 size: 16 residues. The CDR3 DNA reads TGCAGTGCTAGCGTTCTCGGAAGCTCCTATAATTCACCCCTCCACTTT. This gives the protein CSASVLGSSYNSPLHF.

This clonotype came up many times. This chain uses TRBV29-1 with TRBJ2-1, with 7 bases identical to TRBD2. The CDR3 runs 14 residues. Germline V gene data show CDR1 as SQVTM and CDR2 as ANQGSEA. With 4 bases clipped from V and 8 bases from J, the junction kept 11 bases outside the gene matches. Here the CDR3 DNA reads TGCAGCGTTGCACTTAGGACTAGTGGCGATGAGCAGTTCTTC. Translated, it gives CSVALRTSGDEQFF.

This chain joins TRBV5-4 and TRBJ2-4, with D tentatively TRBD2 (5 bases). The germline V gene encodes CDR1 SGHNT and CDR2 YYREEE (reference sequence). This CDR3 region has 15 residues. V lost 4 bases, J lost 2 bases, and 13 bases lay in between. CDR3 amino acids: CASSTGGQTKNIQYF. CDR3 in DNA: TGTGCCAGCAGCACCGGCGGGCAAACCAAAAACATTCAGTACTTC.

This clonotype has just a few counts. This sequence joins TRBV20-1 and TRBJ2-1; no reliable D call. This CDR3 contains 16 residues. The V end lost 4 bases, the J end lost 0 bases, and 16 bases lay between the germline ends. Germline CDR1 is DFQATT and CDR2 is SNEGSKA (reference sequence). Here the CDR3 DNA reads TGCAGTGCTACCCCTACCTCTACCCGCTCCTACAATGAGCAGTTCTTC. Protein product: CSATPTSTRSYNEQFF.

This clonotype was seen only a few times. The chain is built from TRBV7-8 and TRBJ2-7; D is unclear. The ends were cut back, 0 bases at V and 0 bases at J, with 6 bases in the middle. The CDR3 is made up of 14 amino acids. Germline V gene sequence: CDR1 SGHVS, CDR2 FQNEAQ. The CDR3 DNA sequence: TGTGCCAGCAGCTTAGCAGCAGCCTCCTACGAGCAGTACTTC. Protein sequence: CASSLAAASYEQYF.

This chain joins TRBV20-1 and TRBJ2-3; D perhaps matches TRBD2 (7 bases). CDR3 length: 15 residues. V was cut by 6 bases and J by 1 base, with 17 bases left in between. Germline CDR1 and CDR2: DFQATT and SNEGSKA (reference sequence). CDR3 region: CSAISRGGGTDTQYF. CDR3 nucleotide sequence: TGCAGTGCCATTTCCCGAGGGGGGGGCACAGATACGCAGTATTTT.

This clonotype was observed a handful of times. This chain links TRBV20-1 with TRBJ2-5; maybe TRBD2 (5 bases). Trimming took 5 bases from V and 13 from J, leaving 14 bases between them. The germline V gene has CDR1 DFQATT and CDR2 SNEGSKA (reference sequence). CDR3 length: 10 residues. The CDR3 protein is CSAPLRVSYF. CDR3 nucleotide sequence: TGCAGTGCTCCCCTGCGGGTTTCGTACTTC.

This clonotype was observed many times. J is TRBJ1-2 and V is TRBV20-1; D perhaps matches TRBD1 (6 bases). The V end was cut by 6 bases, the J end by 0 bases, with 20 bases between. The CDR3 sequence is 16 residues long. Germline CDR1 is DFQATT and CDR2 is SNEGSKA (reference sequence). The CDR3 coding sequence is TGCAGTGCCCCGAGGGGGGGGACGGGAACTAACTATGGCTACACCTTC. Translation: CSAPRGGTGTNYGYTF.

In its sample, this clonotype was seen a few times. This chain connects TRBV12-3 or TRBV12-4 to TRBJ2-3, with D uncertain. This CDR3 comprises 12 residues. V shed 8 bases and J shed 4 bases, with 10 bases lying between them. The CDR3: CASAGWSDTQYF. CDR3 bases: TGTGCCAGCGCCGGTTGGTCAGATACGCAGTATTTT.

CDR3 coding DNA: TGTGCCATCAGTGCGACTAGCGGGAGGAACGAGCAGTACTTC. Translation: CAISATSGRNEQYF. The rearrangement uses TRBV10-3 and TRBJ2-7; 13 nucleotides agree with TRBD2. Trimming cost V 4 bases and J 5 bases; bases outside gene matches: 2. Looked up from germline, CDR1 is ENHRY and CDR2 is SYGVKD. The CDR3 contains 14 residues.

J is TRBJ2-1 and V is TRBV28, with D maybe TRBD1 (5 bases). Looked up from germline, CDR1 is MDHEN and CDR2 is SYDVKM. There are 11 residues in the CDR3. The germline V and J ends were trimmed by 8 bases and 5 bases, with 7 bases remaining between them. The CDR3 is CASGADNEQFF. The CDR3 nucleotides read TGTGCCAGCGGGGCGGACAATGAGCAGTTCTTC.

This clonotype came up a few times. The rearrangement uses TRBV20-1 and TRBJ2-3; D not resolved. From germline, CDR1 is DFQATT and CDR2 SNEGSKA (reference sequence). Trimming removed 2 bases from V and 2 bases from J, with 14 bases in between. The CDR3 length is 15 residues. The CDR3 nucleotides read TGCAGTGCTAGATACCTAGGGAAAGTCACAGATACGCAGTATTTT. It codes for CSARYLGKVTDTQYF.

J is TRBJ2-1 and V is TRBV5-1; D may be TRBD1 (6 bases). The germline CDR1 and CDR2 sequences are SGHRS and YFSETQ. Trimming removed 2 bases from V and 5 bases from J, with 8 bases in between. The CDR3 is 13 amino acids. The CDR3 protein is CASSFRTDNEQFF. As DNA, the CDR3 is TGCGCCAGCAGCTTCAGGACAGACAATGAGCAGTTCTTC.

This clonotype was seen at least ten times. J is TRBJ2-7 and V is TRBV5-1, with TRBD1 matching over 7 bases. Germline V gives CDR1 SGHRS, CDR2 YFSETQ. Trimming removed 4 bases from V and 0 bases from J; junction bases left unmatched: 4. The CDR3 contains 14 residues. In DNA, the CDR3 is TGCGCCAGCAGCCCGGGACAGAGCTCCTACGAGCAGTACTTC. Residues: CASSPGQSSYEQYF. Combining the CDR3 with reference TRBV5-1 and TRBJ2-7 gives the whole variable domain KAGVTQTPRYLIKTRGQQVTLSCSPISGHRSVSWYQQTPGQGLQFLFEYFSETQRNKGNFPGRFSGRQFSNSRSEMNVSTLELGDSALYLCASSPGQSSYEQYFGPGTRLTVT.

This clonotype was detected ten times or more. The chain employs TRBV29-1 and TRBJ2-1, with TRBD2 matching over 9 bases. The germline CDR1 and CDR2 sequences are SQVTM and ANQGSEA. The CDR3 contains 14 residues. J lost 8 bases, V lost 7 bases, and 12 bases had no gene match. The DNA of the CDR3 is TGCAGCGCTCAGCGGGGGGTTGGTGGGGATGAGCAGTTCTTC. Amino acid sequence: CSAQRGVGGDEQFF.

Worth noting for this clonotype: A read error may explain this, as a much larger clone is one base away. J is TRBJ2-3 and V is TRBV3-1; the match to TRBD1 covers 7 bases. The germline V gene has CDR1 LGHDT and CDR2 YNNKEL (reference sequence). Losses at the gene ends were 4 bases for V and 10 bases for J; bases not matched to a gene: 5. The CDR3 has 12 residues. Written as DNA, the CDR3 is TGTGCCAGCAGCCCAGGGGGTAATGCGCAGTATTTT. This translates into CASSPGGNAQYF.